This entry is about one T cell receptor (beta chain). What it binds is not known. The sample's treatment: oral pan-JAK inhibitor, 5-10 mg twice daily. Sequencing templates came from extracted RNA that was reverse transcribed into cDNA. Sequencing used immunoSEQ multiplex PCR; TCRdb keeps in-frame clones, though not all of them. The repertoire includes roughly 170,000 clones, about 60% of them detected once, and around an eighth sits in the top ten. The sample comes from a study of CD8+ T cells in alopecia areata. Whole-study context: Among treated patients, oral tofacitinib was administered at 5 to 10 mg twice daily.

Germline V gene lookup returns CDR1 SEHNR and CDR2 FQNEAQ (reference sequence). Germline trimming cut 4 bases from V and 6 bases from J; bases unmatched to any gene: 6. This CDR3 contains 14 residues. Findings and limits, study-wide: For lesional scalp, especially alopecia totalis/universalis, clonality was higher than in normal scalp. On tofacitinib, scalp and blood still held many of the expanded lesional clones.

The sequence derives from a human donor with alopecia areata. The sample in question was CD8+ T cells sorted from blood, obtained at week 24, from a patient treated with tofacitinib. The J gene is TRBJ1-5, the V gene TRBV7-9; 7 bases agree with TRBD1. This chain's CDR3 is CASSSGQDSQPQHF. DNA of the CDR3: TGTGCCAGCAGCTCCGGACAGGATAGTCAGCCCCAGCATTTT. Full variable domain (missing parts from reference TRBV7-9 and TRBJ1-5): DTGVSQNPRHKITKRGQNVTFRCDPISEHNRLYWYRQTLGQGPEFLTYFQNEAQLEKSRLLSDRFSAERPKGSFSTLEIQRTEQGDSAMYLCASSSGQDSQPQHFGDGTRLSIL.